A selection of T cell receptor beta chains follows, all from one sample in a study of cytomegalovirus exposure and HLA in healthy donors. The protocol was immunoSEQ multiplex PCR, while the TCRdb copy is restricted to in-frame clones and leaves out a portion. The repertoire holds some 150,000 clones, roughly 76% seen once, with over 10% in the top ten. The sequencing input was PBMCs. These receptor sequences come from a woman aged 45-65 years in good health and CMV-seronegative. CDR3s include the opening cysteine and the closing phenylalanine or tryptophan. The order of the fields is CDR3 length, J gene, D gene, V gene, clone size, CDR3 protein, CDR3 DNA. D genes are given only for firm matches. Some rows mark clone size as missing; the rest say once, few, many or name a class of expanded clone.

>13|TRBJ1-2|TRBD1|TRBV29-1|NA
CSVATGGLNGYTF
TGCAGCGTTGCGACAGGGGGCCTCAATGGCTACACCTTC
>15|TRBJ2-1|TRBD2|TRBV2|once
CASSVSGGTYNEQFF
TGTGCCAGCAGTGTTAGCGGGGGTACCTACAATGAGCAGTTCTTC
>19|TRBJ1-1|TRBD1|TRBV7-9|NA
CSSSLAWTTGGNMNTEAFF
TGTTCCAGCAGCTTAGCGTGGACGACAGGGGGGAACATGAACACTGAAGCTTTCTTT
>14|TRBJ2-1|TRBD2|TRBV19|once
CASQSGATSNEQFF
TGTGCCAGCCAGAGCGGGGCGACCTCCAATGAGCAGTTCTTC
>15|TRBJ1-2|NA|TRBV6-1|NA
CASIPSGGGSYGYTF
TGTGCCAGCATTCCCAGCGGGGGAGGAAGCTATGGCTACACCTTC
>12|TRBJ2-1|NA|TRBV7-2|few
CASSLVRGGQFF
TGTGCCAGCAGCTTAGTAAGGGGAGGGCAGTTCTTC
>14|TRBJ2-5|NA|TRBV5-6|NA
CASSQQRLQETQYF
TGTGCCAGCAGCCAGCAGCGACTACAAGAGACCCAGTACTTC
>15|TRBJ2-3|NA|TRBV4-2|NA
CASSQDPAGGGTQYF
TGTGCCAGCAGCCAAGATCCCGCGGGCGGCGGTACGCAGTATTTT
>13|TRBJ2-7|TRBD1|TRBV29-1|NA
CSVGYRGSYEQYF
TGCAGCGTTGGATACAGGGGGTCCTACGAGCAGTACTTC
>15|TRBJ1-6|NA|TRBV6-5|NA
CASSYSESGNSPLHF
TGTGCCAGCAGTTACTCAGAGTCGGGGAATTCACCCCTCCACTTT
>13|TRBJ2-7|TRBD1|TRBV28|NA
CASRRPGGYEQYF
TGTGCCAGCAGGAGACCAGGGGGCTACGAGCAGTACTTC
>12|TRBJ1-5|TRBD1|TRBV2|NA
CASRTGLEPQHF
TGTGCCAGCAGGACAGGGTTGGAGCCCCAGCATTTT
>11|TRBJ1-2|NA|TRBV6-5|NA
CASLRENGYTF
TGTGCCAGCCTACGGGAGAATGGCTACACCTTC
>15|TRBJ1-4|NA|TRBV7-2|once
CASSSAGVRDEKLFF
TGTGCCAGCAGCTCCGCCGGGGTTAGGGATGAAAAACTGTTTTTT
>15|TRBJ2-7|NA|TRBV4-3|NA
CASSLTGGRSYEQYF
TGCGCCAGCAGCCTTACGGGCGGGCGCTCCTACGAGCAGTACTTC
>14|TRBJ2-7|TRBD1|TRBV27|NA
CASSPTTGGGEQYF
TGTGCCAGCAGTCCAACGACAGGGGGCGGCGAGCAGTACTTC
>15|TRBJ2-5|TRBD1|TRBV5-1|NA
CASSPVGQGKETQYF
TGCGCCAGCAGCCCGGTCGGACAGGGGAAAGAGACCCAGTACTTC
>14|TRBJ1-2|NA|TRBV5-4|once
CASSLADRVYGYTF
TGTGCCAGCAGCTTGGCCGACAGAGTCTATGGCTACACCTTC
>16|TRBJ2-3|NA|TRBV12-5|NA
CASGLASGGVVDTQYF
TGTGCTAGTGGTTTGGCCTCCGGGGGAGTCGTAGATACGCAGTATTTT
>15|TRBJ1-3|NA|TRBV7-2|once
CASSLGGGSGNTIYF
TGTGCCAGCAGCTTAGGCGGGGGTTCTGGAAACACCATATATTTT
>14|TRBJ1-6|NA|TRBV18|NA
CASSQQAENSPLHF
TGTGCCAGCTCACAACAGGCAGAAAATTCACCCCTCCACTTT
>13|TRBJ1-5|NA|TRBV7-9|NA
CASSKDRNQPQHF
TGTGCCAGCAGCAAAGACAGAAATCAGCCCCAGCATTTT
>14|TRBJ1-1|NA|TRBV28|NA
CASSLKRSGTEAFF
TGTGCCAGCAGTCTCAAGCGCAGTGGCACTGAAGCTTTCTTT
>17|TRBJ1-5|TRBD1|TRBV2|NA
CASSEGTGPVGNQPQHF
TGTGCCAGCAGTGAAGGGACAGGGCCGGTAGGCAATCAGCCCCAGCATTTT
>14|TRBJ1-2|NA|TRBV5-6|NA
CASSLPDSRLGYTF
TGTGCCAGCAGCCTACCGGACAGTCGCCTGGGCTACACCTTC
>14|TRBJ2-3|TRBD1|TRBV10-3|NA
CAISTGARGDTQYF
TGTGCCATCAGTACAGGGGCCAGGGGGGATACGCAGTATTTT
>16|TRBJ2-7|NA|TRBV18|few
CASSPPRRSGDYEQYF
TGTGCCAGCTCACCACCGAGAAGGTCTGGGGACTACGAGCAGTACTTC
>14|TRBJ2-3|NA|TRBV7-8|NA
CASSPGRGADTQYF
TGTGCCAGCAGCCCGGGCAGGGGGGCGGATACGCAGTATTTT
>14|TRBJ1-1|NA|TRBV5-6|NA
CASSLREGRAEAFF
TGTGCCAGCAGCTTGCGGGAGGGTCGGGCTGAAGCTTTCTTT
>15|TRBJ1-1|NA|TRBV7-2|few
CASSLEPGANTEAFF
TGTGCCAGCAGCTTAGAACCAGGGGCGAACACTGAAGCTTTCTTT
>17|TRBJ2-1|NA|TRBV18|once
CASSPSVLLKSYNEQFF
TGTGCCAGCTCGCCCAGCGTACTTTTAAAGTCCTACAATGAGCAGTTCTTC
>16|TRBJ2-7|TRBD1|TRBV6-5|NA
CASSYSGGQGQSGQYF
TGTGCCAGCAGTTACTCGGGGGGACAGGGTCAGTCAGGGCAGTACTTC
>13|TRBJ1-2|NA|TRBV6-5|NA
CASSPLRVRGYTF
TGTGCCAGCAGCCCCCTTCGGGTGCGGGGCTACACCTTC
>14|TRBJ1-4|NA|TRBV6-5|NA
CASSYGQANEKLFF
TGTGCCAGCAGTTATGGACAAGCTAATGAAAAACTGTTTTTT
>11|TRBJ2-7|NA|TRBV7-2|NA
CASRTQGEQYF
TGTGCCAGCAGGACCCAGGGGGAGCAGTACTTC
>16|TRBJ2-1|TRBD2|TRBV11-2|NA
CASSLFDGRSDNEQFF
TGTGCCAGCAGCTTATTTGACGGGAGGTCGGATAATGAGCAGTTCTTC
>13|TRBJ1-4|TRBD1|TRBV30|NA
CAWRGQGYEKLFF
TGTGCCTGGAGAGGACAGGGTTATGAAAAACTGTTTTTT
>15|TRBJ2-2|NA|TRBV9|NA
CASSPRHLQSGELFF
TGTGCCAGCAGCCCCCGACACCTCCAAAGCGGGGAGCTGTTTTTT
>16|TRBJ1-4|NA|TRBV19|NA
CASSTSRGGRNEKLFF
TGTGCCAGTAGTACCAGCCGGGGGGGGAGGAATGAAAAACTGTTTTTT
>12|TRBJ2-3|NA|TRBV19|once
CASNEGADTQYF
TGTGCCAGTAACGAGGGAGCAGATACGCAGTATTTT
>15|TRBJ1-2|TRBD1|TRBV5-1|NA
CASSLQGQGFDGYTF
TGCGCCAGCAGCTTACAGGGGCAGGGGTTCGATGGCTACACCTTC
>15|TRBJ2-3|NA|TRBV1|NA
CTSSQDPRGTDTQYF
TGCACCAGCAGCCAAGATCCCCGGGGAACAGATACGCAGTATTTT
>12|TRBJ2-1|NA|TRBV7-2|NA
CASSASVDEQFF
TGTGCCAGCAGCGCTAGCGTGGACGAGCAGTTCTTC
>16|TRBJ2-1|TRBD2|TRBV7-2|NA
CASSLVSGRALDEQFF
TGTGCCAGCAGCTTAGTGAGCGGGAGGGCCTTGGATGAGCAGTTCTTC
>14|TRBJ2-5|NA|TRBV7-8|NA
CASSSLNYQETQYF
TGTGCCAGCAGCTCCCTGAACTATCAAGAGACCCAGTACTTC
>12|TRBJ2-7|NA|TRBV9|NA
CASSTYRGEQYF
TGTGCCAGCAGCACATATAGAGGCGAGCAGTACTTC
>12|TRBJ2-1|TRBD1|TRBV10-3|NA
CAISPTGSEQFF
TGTGCCATCAGTCCGACAGGGAGTGAGCAGTTCTTC